These 8 T cell receptor beta chains originate from one sample sequenced in a study of shared clonotypes between healthy human individuals. Clones were sequenced by immunoSEQ multiplex PCR, and TCRdb holds only the in-frame ones, with some missing. This sample has some 510,000 clones, with 79% found just once. The sequenced sample was PBMCs. Every receptor here comes from a woman aged 35 to 49 in good health. Some clones in this sample may be carry-over from other donors' samples.

The table lists this clone with a count of one. The CDR3 protein is CASSVAASMSYNEQFF. The CDR3 nucleotides read TGTGCCAGCAGCGTAGCGGCTAGCATGAGCTACAATGAGCAGTTCTTC. The chain carries TRBV9 and TRBJ2-1; D is perhaps TRBD2 (5 bases). Trimming removed 0 bases at V and 3 bases at J, with 13 bases between. Germline loops: CDR1 SGDLS, CDR2 YYNGEE. The CDR3 extends over 16 amino acids.

The chain combines TRBV28 with TRBJ1-6, with D uncertain. Per germline, CDR1 MDHEN and CDR2 SYDVKM. This CDR3 is built from 15 residues. Between the trimmed V and J ends, which lost 5 bases and 8 bases, there was a span of 16 bases. The CDR3 DNA sequence: TGTGCCAGCAGTCCGAACTCCTACCAAGATTCACCCCTCCACTTT. Translated: CASSPNSYQDSPLHF.

The chain carries TRBV7-3 and TRBJ2-3, with 7 nucleotides matching TRBD1. This CDR3 spans 15 amino acids. Germline assignment: CDR1 SGHTA and CDR2 FQGTGA. The V and J ends lost 0 bases and 2 bases, in that order; junction bases with no gene match: 2. As DNA, the CDR3 is TGTGCCAGCAGCTTAACGAGGGGGCCCACAGATACGCAGTATTTT. It translates to CASSLTRGPTDTQYF.

The chain employs TRBV5-1 and TRBJ1-2; 11 bases match TRBD1. The CDR3 sequence is 15 residues long. V was clipped by 3 bases and J by 8 bases; unmatched bases: 9. CDR1 is SGHRS, CDR2 YFSETQ, per germline. The chain's CDR3 is CASSSGQGDPGGYTF. The CDR3 DNA follows: TGCGCCAGCAGCTCGGGACAGGGGGACCCAGGCGGCTACACCTTC.

This sequence joins TRBV5-1 and TRBJ2-7; no definite D call. The V and J ends lost 3 bases and 6 bases respectively, with 16 bases between them. The CDR3 consists of 14 residues. Looked up from germline, CDR1 is SGHRS and CDR2 is YFSETQ. CDR3 bases: TGCGCCAGCAGCTCCTCCGCCATTGTTTCCGAGCAGTACTTC. Translation gives CASSSSAIVSEQYF.

The chain uses TRBV27 and TRBJ2-7, with D possibly being TRBD2 (6 bases). CDR1 MNHEY and CDR2 SMNVEV come from the germline V gene (reference sequence). V shed 8 bases and J shed 1 base, with 12 bases lying between them. This CDR3 contains 13 residues. This CDR3 reads CASGRGGSYEQYF. CDR3 sequence (DNA): TGTGCCAGCGGGCGGGGTGGGTCCTACGAGCAGTACTTC.

V gene TRBV10-3 combines with J gene TRBJ2-5; 7 nucleotides agree with TRBD2. Trimming at V came to 10 bases and at J to 0 bases, leaving 2 bases not matched to a gene. Germline CDR1 reads ENHRY; CDR2 reads SYGVKD. There are 12 residues in the CDR3. The CDR3 reads CATGRDQETQYF. CDR3 sequence (DNA): TGTGCCACGGGGAGGGACCAAGAGACCCAGTACTTC.

V and J are TRBV29-1 and TRBJ2-5, with 12 bases matching TRBD2. The CDR3 has 15 amino acids. V was pared by 3 bases and J by 5 bases, with 7 bases of the junction left unmatched. The germline gives CDR1 SQVTM, CDR2 ANQGSEA. The CDR3 nucleotides read TGCAGCGTTGACGTGACTAGCGGGAGAGGCGAGACCCAGTACTTC. Amino acid sequence: CSVDVTSGRGETQYF.